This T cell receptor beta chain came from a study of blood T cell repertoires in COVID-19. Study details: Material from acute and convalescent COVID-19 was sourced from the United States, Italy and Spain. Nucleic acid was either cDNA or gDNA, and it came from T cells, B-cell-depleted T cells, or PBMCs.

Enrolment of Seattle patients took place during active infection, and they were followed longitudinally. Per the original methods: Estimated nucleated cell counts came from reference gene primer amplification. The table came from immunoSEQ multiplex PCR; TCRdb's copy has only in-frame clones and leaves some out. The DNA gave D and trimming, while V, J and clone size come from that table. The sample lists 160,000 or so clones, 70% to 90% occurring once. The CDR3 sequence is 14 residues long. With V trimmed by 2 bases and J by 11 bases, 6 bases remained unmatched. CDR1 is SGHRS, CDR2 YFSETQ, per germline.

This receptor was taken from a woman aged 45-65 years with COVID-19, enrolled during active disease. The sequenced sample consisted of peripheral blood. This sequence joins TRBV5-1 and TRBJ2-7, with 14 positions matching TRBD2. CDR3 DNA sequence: TGCGCCAGCAGCTTACCGGGACTAGCGGGGGTTAAGTACTTC. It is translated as CASSLPGLAGVKYF.